A single TCR beta chain is shown here with its context. This sample is drawn from a study of blood T cell repertoires in COVID-19. Assay used: immunoSEQ multiplex PCR; TCRdb lists only in-frame clones, some missing. The data contain about 170,000 clones, 87% of them seen just once; the ten biggest clones take up roughly 3.6%. The V gene end was trimmed by 7 bases and the J gene end by 2 bases; junction bases not matched to a gene: 7. The CDR3 runs 15 residues. Germline values: CDR1 SNHLY, CDR2 FYNNEI. The sample consisted of peripheral blood. The TCR was taken from a man between 18 and 35 years old with active or convalescent COVID-19. The chain couples TRBV2 to TRBJ2-1, with 8 positions matching TRBD2. The chain's CDR3 is CASKISGNPYNEQFF. As DNA, the CDR3 is TGTGCCAGCAAAATTAGCGGGAACCCCTACAATGAGCAGTTCTTC.